This T cell receptor beta chain appears in the sequencing data of a study of tumor and adjacent non-tumor tissue in lung cancer. RNA was extracted from bulk tissue without any cell sorting. Three rounds of nested PCR, following a modified ARM-PCR protocol, produced the TCRbeta library. From the multiplex PCR reads, TCRdb called clonotypes with MiXCR, one entry per CDR3 protein. The table records 100,000 to 120,000 distinct CDR3 sequences, roughly 84% of them present only once. With respect to this clonotype: The junction departs from the called germline gene at one end, perhaps through a read error.

This CDR3 has 16 residues. The genes are TRBV12-3 or TRBV12-4 and TRBJ2-3, with D possibly matching TRBD2 (5 bases). This receptor was obtained from a man in his 70s with non-small cell lung cancer. Sequences were obtained from lung tumor tissue. CDR3 DNA sequence: TGCGCCAGCAGTTTAGGCGGGTGTACTAGTACAGATACGCAGTATTTT. This gives the protein CASSLGGCTSTDTQYF.